A selection of T cell receptor beta chains follows, all from one sample in a study of TIL therapy for anti-PD-1-resistant metastatic lung cancer. Produced via immunoSEQ multiplex PCR; TCRdb's table is partial and in-frame only. The repertoire includes more than 55,000 clones, roughly two thirds of them detected once, and less than 8% sits in the top ten. The sequencing used blood, collected at baseline. These receptors originate from a person aged 25 to 80 with non-small cell lung cancer. CDR3s include the opening cysteine and the closing phenylalanine or tryptophan. The D gene is left open where the match is weak. Clone size appears in some rows only: once, few, many, or a class for an expanded clone.

size	J	D	length	V	DNA	CDR3
few	TRBJ1-6	NA	14	TRBV7-2	TGTGCCAGCAGCACGGGACCGACTGGTTCACCCCTCCACTTT	CASSTGPTGSPLHF
NA	TRBJ1-1	NA	14	TRBV15	TGTGCCACCAGCAGAGAGTGGGGGGACACTGAAGCTTTCTTT	CATSREWGDTEAFF
medium-sized	TRBJ1-2	NA	12	TRBV30	TGTGCCTGGAGTGTACATGGAAATGGCTACACCTTC	CAWSVHGNGYTF
NA	TRBJ2-2	TRBD2	16	TRBV4-2	TGTGCCAGCAGCCTACTAGCGGGGGGTGCTACCGGGGAGCTGTTTTTT	CASSLLAGGATGELFF
NA	TRBJ2-1	NA	15	TRBV5-1	TGCGCCAGCAGCTTGGGGCCAGGGGTTTACAATGAGCAGTTCTTC	CASSLGPGVYNEQFF
few	TRBJ2-5	NA	15	TRBV10-1	TGCGCCAGCAGGTGGAGAAACGAAGATCAAGAGACCCAGTACTTC	CASRWRNEDQETQYF
few	TRBJ2-4	TRBD2	14	TRBV4-1	TGCGCCAGCAGCTTAGGACTAGCGGGAAACATTCAGTACTTC	CASSLGLAGNIQYF
once	TRBJ1-2	NA	14	TRBV2	TGTGCCAGCAGTGAATGGGGAATTAACTATGGCTACACCTTC	CASSEWGINYGYTF
NA	TRBJ2-5	TRBD1	14	TRBV6-5	TGTGCCAGTAAGGGGGACAGGGTTTGGGAGACCCAGTACTTC	CASKGDRVWETQYF
NA	TRBJ1-1	NA	13	TRBV5-4	TGTGCCAGCAGCGACTCCTTGGACTCTGAAGCTTTCTTT	CASSDSLDSEAFF
few	TRBJ2-1	NA	15	TRBV28	TGTGCCAGCAGCCCCACCCGAACAGTTTACAATGAGCAGTTCTTC	CASSPTRTVYNEQFF
NA	TRBJ1-5	NA	18	TRBV4-2	TGTGCCAGCAGCCAAGAACCCCCTTCCTATTATAGCAATCAGCCCCAGCATTTT	CASSQEPPSYYSNQPQHF
NA	TRBJ2-7	NA	13	TRBV16	TGTGCCAGCAGCCAGGGCAGAGCCTACGAGCAGTACTTC	CASSQGRAYEQYF
few	TRBJ2-7	NA	14	TRBV28	TGTGCCAGCAGTTTTGAGGGAATCCCCTACGAGCAGTACTTC	CASSFEGIPYEQYF
many	TRBJ1-1	NA	15	TRBV2	TGTGCCAGCAGTGAAAGACAGACCATGAACACTGAAGCTTTCTTT	CASSERQTMNTEAFF
NA	TRBJ1-6	NA	13	TRBV19	TGTGCCAGTAGTATGGGAGGGAGTTCACCCCTCCACTTT	CASSMGGSSPLHF
NA	TRBJ2-7	TRBD1	16	TRBV27	TGTGCCAGCAGTTTATTGTACGGACAGGGATCCTACGAGCAGTACTTC	CASSLLYGQGSYEQYF
NA	TRBJ1-2	NA	14	TRBV7-9	TGTGCCAGCAGCTTAGACAGGGTAGACTATGGCTACACCTTC	CASSLDRVDYGYTF
few	TRBJ1-2	NA	13	TRBV10-3	TGTGCCATCATCGGGCAGGGCGGTGATGGCTACACCTTC	CAIIGQGGDGYTF
NA	TRBJ2-3	TRBD2	20	TRBV2	TGTGCCAGCAGTGGAGATCTGGGACTAGCGGGAGATGAGGTCACAGATACGCAGTATTTT	CASSGDLGLAGDEVTDTQYF
NA	TRBJ2-5	NA	12	TRBV2	TGTGCCAGCATCCAGGTCCCCGGGACCCAGTACTTC	CASIQVPGTQYF
NA	TRBJ2-7	TRBD2	15	TRBV7-9	TGTGCCAGCAGCTTCCGCGGGGGAGGAGAATACGAGCAGTACTTC	CASSFRGGGEYEQYF
NA	TRBJ1-1	TRBD1	14	TRBV27	TGTGCCAGCAGCTCTATACAGGGGCTAGGTGAAGCTTTCTTT	CASSSIQGLGEAFF
NA	TRBJ1-6	NA	13	TRBV18	TGTGCCAGCTCACCACAGACTAATTCACCCCTCCACTTT	CASSPQTNSPLHF
NA	TRBJ1-1	TRBD1	15	TRBV7-9	TGTGCCAGCAGCCCAACAGGGGGCTTGAGTGCTGAAGCTTTCTTT	CASSPTGGLSAEAFF
NA	TRBJ1-4	NA	13	TRBV30	TGTGCCTGGGGACGGCTTACACAGGGAAAACTGTTTTTT	CAWGRLTQGKLFF
NA	TRBJ2-5	NA	15	TRBV5-1	TGCGCCAGCAAGGAACTAGGCAGCCACCAAGAGACCCAGTACTTC	CASKELGSHQETQYF
NA	TRBJ1-2	TRBD1	16	TRBV5-6	TGTGCCAGCAGCTTGGGACCCCGGGACAGCGGTTATGGCTACACCTTC	CASSLGPRDSGYGYTF
NA	TRBJ1-1	NA	15	TRBV10-2	TGCGCCAGCAAAGTTCCTAAAGGAGGAAACACTGAAGCTTTCTTT	CASKVPKGGNTEAFF
NA	TRBJ1-1	NA	13	TRBV6-1	TGTGCCAGCAGTTCCAGGCCGGACACTGAAGCTTTCTTT	CASSSRPDTEAFF
NA	TRBJ1-4	NA	14	TRBV12-5	TGTGCTAGTGGTTACTCCGGGTCCGCGGAAAAACTGTTTTTT	CASGYSGSAEKLFF
NA	TRBJ2-7	TRBD1	17	TRBV4-1	TGCGCCAGCAGCCAAGTTTATGGGACAGGGGGTAGCTACGAGCAGTACTTC	CASSQVYGTGGSYEQYF
few	TRBJ1-1	NA	15	TRBV5-1	TGCGCCAGCAGCTGGGACGGACCGCAGGGGACTGAAGCTTTCTTT	CASSWDGPQGTEAFF
NA	TRBJ1-6	NA	14	TRBV6-5	TGTGCCAGCAGCCTCAGCAGGGGAGGGTCACCCCTCCACTTT	CASSLSRGGSPLHF
NA	TRBJ2-6	NA	14	TRBV5-6	TGTGCCAGCAGCTTTCAGAGGGCGTCCAACGTCCTGACTTTC	CASSFQRASNVLTF
NA	TRBJ2-7	NA	13	TRBV5-1	TGCGCCAGCAGCTTCCAGGGTAAGGACGAGCAGTACTTC	CASSFQGKDEQYF